One and the same sample provided the 17 T cell receptor beta chains below, sequenced in a study of beta chain features in type 1 diabetes. Expressed TCRB transcripts were sequenced because the isolated RNA had all been reverse transcribed beforehand. Profiling relied on immunoSEQ multiplex PCR, and the TCRdb table lists in-frame clones only, not all of them. The table includes roughly 310,000 clones, 9.5% to 12% detected once. The material sequenced was naive CD4+ T cells from blood. These receptors were obtained from a woman aged 25 to 45 in good health.

This clone was found a few times. This chain joins TRBV5-8 and TRBJ2-5, with TRBD1 identical over 12 bases. The CDR3 length is 18 residues. Losses at the gene ends were 0 bases for V and 1 base for J; bases not matched to a gene: 7. Germline CDR1 SGHTS, CDR2 YDEGEE. For the CDR3, the DNA is TGTGCCAGCAGCTTGGCCGGGACAGGGGGCGCCGGCCAAGAGACCCAGTACTTC. This translates into CASSLAGTGGAGQETQYF.

The J gene is TRBJ1-2, the V gene TRBV11-2; 7 nucleotides agree with TRBD1. This CDR3 comprises 18 residues. J lost 5 bases, V lost 4 bases, and 19 bases had no gene match. Germline CDR1 and CDR2: SGHAT and FQNNGV. CDR3 region: CASSSLNTKTGLWYGYTF. In nucleotides, the CDR3 is TGTGCCAGCAGCTCCCTCAATACCAAGACAGGGCTCTGGTATGGCTACACCTTC.

The chain has TRBV9 and TRBJ2-1, with D unresolved. CDR3 length: 12 amino acids. Germline V gives CDR1 SGDLS, CDR2 YYNGEE. V was pared by 1 base and J by 6 bases, with 5 bases between. Here the CDR3 reads CASSVHGNEQFF. CDR3 DNA sequence: TGTGCCAGCAGCGTACACGGCAATGAGCAGTTCTTC.

The rearrangement uses TRBV18 and TRBJ2-7; the match to TRBD1 covers 10 bases. The junction had 23 bases not matched to a gene; V was cut back by 8 bases and J by 4 bases. CDR1 KGHSH and CDR2 LQKENI come from the germline V gene. This CDR3 is 19 amino acids long. The CDR3 sequence is CASTSTWSEPGQGIYEQYF. For the CDR3, the DNA is TGTGCCAGCACCTCTACCTGGAGCGAACCGGGACAGGGGATTTACGAGCAGTACTTC.

The chain combines TRBV5-4 with TRBJ2-1; 11 bases match TRBD2. V gave up 4 bases and J gave up 4 bases; unmatched junction bases: 7. The CDR3 sequence is 16 residues long. Germline CDR1 reads SGHNT; CDR2 reads YYREEE (reference sequence). The DNA of the CDR3 is TGTGCCAGCAGCCGACTGACTAGCGGGGCATACAATGAGCAGTTCTTC. Translation gives CASSRLTSGAYNEQFF.

The V and J genes are TRBV18 and TRBJ2-7; TRBD1 matches at 7 bases. The CDR3 totals 14 residues. The germline CDR1 and CDR2 sequences are KGHSH and LQKENI. V dropped 3 bases and J dropped 1; count of bases not matched to a gene: 3. CDR3 region: CASSPSDRSYEQYF. CDR3 nucleotides: TGTGCCAGCTCACCTTCGGACAGGTCCTACGAGCAGTACTTC.

This clone was seen a few times. The rearrangement uses TRBV7-9 and TRBJ2-1, with D perhaps TRBD2 (5 bases). Trimming left V 4 bases short and J 4 bases short, with 14 bases between. Germline V gives CDR1 SEHNR, CDR2 FQNEAQ (reference sequence). The CDR3 contains 15 residues. The DNA of the CDR3 is TGTGCCAGCAGCTATGGGAGCGCAGCTTACAATGAGCAGTTCTTC. Its protein is CASSYGSAAYNEQFF.

The CDR3 nucleotides are TGTGCCAGCAGTGGCCGGGGTCGAGTGGAAGGCTACACCTTC. Residues: CASSGRGRVEGYTF. This chain uses TRBV2 with TRBJ1-2; unclear D gene. Germline V gives CDR1 SNHLY, CDR2 FYNNEI. The germline V and J ends were trimmed by 4 bases and 8 bases, with 17 bases remaining between them. CDR3 length: 14 amino acids.

This clone was seen a few times. This sequence joins TRBV28 and TRBJ1-5; 8 bases are a match to TRBD1. Germline-derived CDR1 and CDR2 are MDHEN and SYDVKM. V dropped 2 bases and J dropped 2; count of bases not matched to a gene: 14. The CDR3 spans 19 residues. The CDR3 DNA sequence: TGTGCCAGCAGTTTACTTTCCCCTACGGACAGGGAGGGCAATCAGCCCCAGCATTTT. The encoded protein is CASSLLSPTDREGNQPQHF.

This clone has only a few counts. In DNA, the CDR3 is TGTGCCAGCAGCTTGGGGCGGTCTAGCACAGATACGCAGTATTTT. Translated: CASSLGRSSTDTQYF. The rearrangement links TRBV7-2 to TRBJ2-3; D perhaps matches TRBD1 (5 bases). This CDR3 spans 15 amino acids. The V gene lost 3 bases and the J gene lost 0 bases, with 10 bases spanning the gap. Germline loops: CDR1 SGHTA, CDR2 FQGNSA.

The rearrangement joins TRBV30 to TRBJ1-3, with 7 nucleotides matching TRBD1. CDR1 is GTSNPN, CDR2 SVGIG, per germline (reference sequence). The CDR3 length is 13 residues. Trimming at V came to 5 bases and at J to 4 bases, leaving 5 bases not matched to a gene. DNA of the CDR3: TGTGCCTGGGACAGGGTCTCCGGAAACACCATATATTTT. It is translated as CAWDRVSGNTIYF.

The rearrangement links TRBV4-3 to TRBJ2-3; 9 bases fit TRBD1. Germline values: CDR1 LGHNA, CDR2 YSLEER. The V segment lost 3 bases and the J segment 4 bases; nucleotides outside the gene matches: 8. The CDR3 is 16 amino acids. Here the CDR3 reads CASSQGGQGNADTQYF. CDR3 DNA: TGCGCCAGCAGCCAGGGGGGACAGGGTAACGCAGATACGCAGTATTTT.

The rearrangement links TRBV10-3 to TRBJ2-7; D gene unclear. Germline-derived CDR1 and CDR2 are ENHRY and SYGVKD. This CDR3 is built from 12 residues. Trimming stripped 2 bases from V and 3 bases from J, with 5 bases between. The chain's CDR3 is CAISELYYEQYF. The CDR3 DNA reads TGTGCCATCAGTGAGCTCTACTACGAGCAGTACTTC.

The V gene is TRBV29-1, the J gene TRBJ2-7, with a tentative D call TRBD1 (5 bases). The CDR3 is 13 residues long. With 4 bases removed from V and 0 bases from J, the gap between germline ends came to 10 bases. Per the germline V gene, CDR1 is SQVTM and CDR2 is ANQGSEA. CDR3 nucleotide sequence: TGCAGCGTTGCAGGGTTGAGCTCCTACGAGCAGTACTTC. This gives the protein CSVAGLSSYEQYF.

The V call is TRBV29-1, the J call TRBJ1-1, with unresolved D. Trimming took off 6 bases at V and 4 bases at J, with 15 bases between the two ends. This CDR3 has 13 residues. Germline CDR1 and CDR2: SQVTM and ANQGSEA. In DNA, the CDR3 is TGCAGCGTCCTTATTCCGGTTGGCACTGAAGCTTTCTTT. This codes for CSVLIPVGTEAFF.

This clone came up a few times. The J gene is TRBJ2-3, the V gene TRBV28; tentatively, D is TRBD2 (5 bases). Germline loops: CDR1 MDHEN, CDR2 SYDVKM. Trimming took 6 bases from V and 7 from J, leaving 11 bases between them. There are 12 residues in the CDR3. CDR3 bases: TGTGCCAGCAGCCGCAAGCGGTATACGCAGTATTTT. As protein: CASSRKRYTQYF. The full variable domain, with the rest looked up from reference TRBV28 and TRBJ2-3, is DVKVTQSSRYLVKRTGEKVFLECVQDMDHENMFWYRQDPGLGLRLIYFSYDVKMKEKGDIPEGYSVSREKKERFSLILESASTNQTSMYLCASSRKRYTQYFGPGTRLTVL.

This clone was detected only a few times. This sequence joins TRBV6-5 and TRBJ2-5; D is undetermined. The CDR3 extends over 13 amino acids. Germline V gene sequence: CDR1 MNHEY, CDR2 SVGAGI. Trimming removed 0 bases from V and 5 bases from J, with 7 bases in between. CDR3 DNA: TGTGCCAGCAGTTACTCTAGCAAGGAGACCCAGTACTTC. Its translation is CASSYSSKETQYF.